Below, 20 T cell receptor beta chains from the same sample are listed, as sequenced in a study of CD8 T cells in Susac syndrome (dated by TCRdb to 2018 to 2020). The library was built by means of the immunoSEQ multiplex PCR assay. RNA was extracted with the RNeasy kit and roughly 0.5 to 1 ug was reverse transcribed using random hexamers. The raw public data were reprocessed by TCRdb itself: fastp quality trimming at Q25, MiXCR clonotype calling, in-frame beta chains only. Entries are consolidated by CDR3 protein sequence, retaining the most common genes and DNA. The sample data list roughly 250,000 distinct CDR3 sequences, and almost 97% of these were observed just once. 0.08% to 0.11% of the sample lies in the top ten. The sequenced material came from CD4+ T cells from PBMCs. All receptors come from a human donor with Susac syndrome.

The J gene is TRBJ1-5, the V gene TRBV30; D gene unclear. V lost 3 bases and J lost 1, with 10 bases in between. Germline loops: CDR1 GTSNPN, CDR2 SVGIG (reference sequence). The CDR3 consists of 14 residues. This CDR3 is CAWSSGRSNQPQHF. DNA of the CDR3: TGTGCCTGGAGCTCCGGACGGAGCAATCAGCCCCAGCATTTT.

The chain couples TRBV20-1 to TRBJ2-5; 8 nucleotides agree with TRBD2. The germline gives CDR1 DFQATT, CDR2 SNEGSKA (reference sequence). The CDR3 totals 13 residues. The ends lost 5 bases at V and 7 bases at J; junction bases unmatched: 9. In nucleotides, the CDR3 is TGCAGTGCTCTTGGACTAGCCGAAGGGACCCAGTACTTC. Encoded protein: CSALGLAEGTQYF.

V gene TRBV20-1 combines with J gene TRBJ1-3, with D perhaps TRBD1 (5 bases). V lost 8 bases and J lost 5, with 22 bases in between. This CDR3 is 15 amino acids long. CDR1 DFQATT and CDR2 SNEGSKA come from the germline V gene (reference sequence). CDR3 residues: CSYGLGTGTRNTIYF. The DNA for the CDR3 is TGCAGTTACGGCTTGGGGACGGGGACCCGAAACACCATATATTTT.

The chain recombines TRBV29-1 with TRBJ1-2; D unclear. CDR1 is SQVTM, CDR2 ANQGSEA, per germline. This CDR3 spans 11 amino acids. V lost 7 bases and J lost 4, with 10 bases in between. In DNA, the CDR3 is TGCAGCGCCCAAGGAGCCTATGGCTACACCTTC. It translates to CSAQGAYGYTF.

The CDR3 is CSVEDTGALGYTF. CDR3 coding DNA: TGCAGCGTTGAAGATACGGGGGCTCTTGGCTACACCTTC. V and J are TRBV29-1 and TRBJ1-2; TRBD1 might be the D (6 bases). This CDR3 has 13 residues. V shed 0 bases and J shed 7 bases, with 12 bases lying between them. Germline V lookup: CDR1 SQVTM, CDR2 ANQGSEA.

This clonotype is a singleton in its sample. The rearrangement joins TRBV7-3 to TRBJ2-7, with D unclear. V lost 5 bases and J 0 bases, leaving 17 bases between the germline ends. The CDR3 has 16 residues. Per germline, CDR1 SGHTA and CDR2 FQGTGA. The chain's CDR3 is CASSPAPLGISYEQYF. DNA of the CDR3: TGTGCCAGCAGCCCGGCTCCATTGGGCATCTCCTACGAGCAGTACTTC.

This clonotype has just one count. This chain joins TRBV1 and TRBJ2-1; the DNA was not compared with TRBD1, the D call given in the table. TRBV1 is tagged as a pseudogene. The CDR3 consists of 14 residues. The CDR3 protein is CTSSPRSLYNEQFF. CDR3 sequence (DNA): TGCACCAGCAGCCCTCGGTCCCTATACAATGAGCAGTTCTTC.

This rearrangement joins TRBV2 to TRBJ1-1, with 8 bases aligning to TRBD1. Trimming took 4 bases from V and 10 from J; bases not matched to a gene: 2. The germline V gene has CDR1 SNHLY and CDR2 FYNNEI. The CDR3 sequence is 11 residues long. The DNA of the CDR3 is TGTGCCAGCAGTGTTGGACAGGGAGCTTTCTTT. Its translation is CASSVGQGAFF.

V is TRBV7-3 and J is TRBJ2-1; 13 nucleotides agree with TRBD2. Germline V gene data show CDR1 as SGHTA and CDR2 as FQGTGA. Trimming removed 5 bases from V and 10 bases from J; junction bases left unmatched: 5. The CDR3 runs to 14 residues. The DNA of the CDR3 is TGTGCCAGCAGCCGGACTAGCGGGAGTGGGGAGCAGTTCTTC. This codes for CASSRTSGSGEQFF.

The chain's CDR3 is CSVELAGIRHTEAFF. CDR3 nucleotides: TGCAGCGTTGAATTGGCAGGGATCCGGCACACTGAAGCTTTCTTT. The V and J genes are TRBV29-1 and TRBJ1-1, with a possible D match to TRBD1 (5 bases). The CDR3 consists of 15 residues. V lost 2 bases and J 3 bases, leaving 16 bases between the germline ends. Germline V CDR1 and CDR2: SQVTM, ANQGSEA.

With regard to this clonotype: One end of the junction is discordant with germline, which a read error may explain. The CDR3 DNA is TGTGCCAGCAGCCTCCGGCTTACGCGGACGAACTTC. Its protein product is CASSLRLTRTNF. The chain combines TRBV27 with TRBJ1-2; D not resolved. The V gene's germline CDR1 is MNHEY and CDR2 SMNVEV (reference sequence). The CDR3 contains 12 residues.

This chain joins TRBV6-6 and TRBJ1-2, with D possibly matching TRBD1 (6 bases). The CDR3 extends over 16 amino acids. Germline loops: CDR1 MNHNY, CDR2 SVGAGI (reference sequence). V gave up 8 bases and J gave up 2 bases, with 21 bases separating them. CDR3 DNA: TGTGCCAGCCTATATGAAGGGGGACCGCGCAACTATGGCTACACCTTC. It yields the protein CASLYEGGPRNYGYTF.

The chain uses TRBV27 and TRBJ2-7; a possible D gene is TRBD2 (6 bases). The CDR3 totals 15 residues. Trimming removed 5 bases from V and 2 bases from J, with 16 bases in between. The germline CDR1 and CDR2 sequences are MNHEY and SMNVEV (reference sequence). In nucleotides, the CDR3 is TGTGCCAGCAGTAGAGCTAGCGACCATACCTACGAGCAGTACTTC. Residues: CASSRASDHTYEQYF.

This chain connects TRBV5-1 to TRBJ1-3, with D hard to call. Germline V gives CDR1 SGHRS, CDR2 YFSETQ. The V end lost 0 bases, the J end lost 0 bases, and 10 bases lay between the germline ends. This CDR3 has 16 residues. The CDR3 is CASSLGQTHSGNTIYF. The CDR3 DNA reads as TGCGCCAGCAGCTTGGGGCAGACCCACTCTGGAAACACCATATATTTT. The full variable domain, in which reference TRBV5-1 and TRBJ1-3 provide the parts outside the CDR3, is KAGVTQTPRYLIKTRGQQVTLSCSPISGHRSVSWYQQTPGQGLQFLFEYFSETQRNKGNFPGRFSGRQFSNSRSEMNVSTLELGDSALYLCASSLGQTHSGNTIYFGEGSWLTVV.

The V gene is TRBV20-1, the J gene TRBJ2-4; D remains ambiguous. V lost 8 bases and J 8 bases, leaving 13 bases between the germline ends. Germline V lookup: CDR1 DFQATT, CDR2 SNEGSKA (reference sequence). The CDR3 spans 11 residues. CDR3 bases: TGCAGTCGAGGCGACCGGGACATTCAGTACTTC. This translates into CSRGDRDIQYF.

CDR3 in amino acids: CASSLWDPYEAFF. DNA of the CDR3: TGCGCCAGCAGCTTGTGGGACCCATATGAAGCTTTCTTT. The chain has TRBV5-1 and TRBJ1-1, with a tentative D call TRBD1 (5 bases). The V end was cut by 1 base, the J end by 7 bases, with 11 bases between. Germline V gene sequence: CDR1 SGHRS, CDR2 YFSETQ. This CDR3 spans 13 amino acids.

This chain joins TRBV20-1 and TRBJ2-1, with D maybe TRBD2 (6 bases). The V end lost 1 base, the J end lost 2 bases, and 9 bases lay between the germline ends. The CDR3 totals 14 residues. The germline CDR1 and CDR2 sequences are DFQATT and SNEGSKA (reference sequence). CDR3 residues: CSARAGGAYNEQFF. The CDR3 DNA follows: TGCAGTGCTAGAGCCGGCGGGGCCTACAATGAGCAGTTCTTC.

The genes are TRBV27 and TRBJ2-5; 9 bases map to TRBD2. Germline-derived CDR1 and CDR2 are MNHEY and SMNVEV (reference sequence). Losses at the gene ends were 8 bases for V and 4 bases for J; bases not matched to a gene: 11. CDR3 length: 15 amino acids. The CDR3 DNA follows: TGTGCCAGCCCGTTAGTAGCGGGAGTAAGAGAGACCCAGTACTTC. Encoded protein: CASPLVAGVRETQYF.

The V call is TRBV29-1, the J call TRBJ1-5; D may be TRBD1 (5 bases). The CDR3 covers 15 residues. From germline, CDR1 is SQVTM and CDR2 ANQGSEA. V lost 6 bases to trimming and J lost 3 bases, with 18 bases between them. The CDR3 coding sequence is TGCAGCGTCTCGGCGGGGGGGTGGGACAATCAGCCCCAGCATTTT. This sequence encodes CSVSAGGWDNQPQHF.

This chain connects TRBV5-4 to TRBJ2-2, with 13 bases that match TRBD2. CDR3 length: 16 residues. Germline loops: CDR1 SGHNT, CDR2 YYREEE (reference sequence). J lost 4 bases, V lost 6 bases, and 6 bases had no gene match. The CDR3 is CASNHGLAGVTGELFF. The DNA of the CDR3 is TGTGCCAGCAACCACGGACTAGCGGGAGTCACCGGGGAGCTGTTTTTT. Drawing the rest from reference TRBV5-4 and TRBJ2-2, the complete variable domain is ETGVTQSPTHLIKTRGQQVTLRCSSQSGHNTVSWYQQALGQGPQFIFQYYREEENGRGNFPPRFSGLQFPNYSSELNVNALELDDSALYLCASNHGLAGVTGELFFGEGSRLTVL.